Below are 10 T cell receptor beta chains sequenced from a single sample in a study of blood T cell repertoires in COVID-19. Profiled with immunoSEQ multiplex PCR; TCRdb holds only in-frame clones, not every one. The sample has around 50,000 clones, 82% seen once. The source material was peripheral blood. The receptors here all came from a man at least 80 years old with COVID-19, enrolled during active disease.

The CDR3 DNA follows: TGTGCCAGCAGCCCCGGGACACCTAGCTCCTACGAGCAGTACGTC. It specifies CASSPGTPSSYEQYV. The chain links TRBV21-1 to TRBJ2-7; the table gives TRBD1 as D, unverified against the DNA. TRBV21-1 represents a pseudogene. The CDR3 runs to 15 residues.

In this sample, this clone turned up a few times. The chain has TRBV19 and TRBJ1-3, with 7 nucleotides matching TRBD1. V trimming: 6 bases; J trimming: 2 bases; junction bases outside the gene matches: 7. This CDR3 has 15 amino acids. CDR1 and CDR2 from the germline V gene are LNHDA and SQIVND (reference sequence). As DNA, the CDR3 is TGTGCCAGTAGCCCCGATCAGGGGGCTGGAAACACCATATATTTT. The encoded protein is CASSPDQGAGNTIYF.

The chain employs TRBV27 and TRBJ2-2; D gene ambiguous. Trimming pared 3 bases from V and 4 bases from J, leaving 9 bases between. Germline V gene lookup returns CDR1 MNHEY and CDR2 SMNVEV (reference sequence). The CDR3 is 14 amino acids. CDR3 bases: TGTGCCAGCAGTTTGCTAGGTCCCACCGGGGAGCTGTTTTTT. It encodes CASSLLGPTGELFF.

This rearrangement joins TRBV7-2 to TRBJ2-2, with 8 bases matching TRBD2. Germline V gene lookup returns CDR1 SGHTA and CDR2 FQGNSA. V was clipped by 5 bases and J by 5 bases; unmatched bases: 13. The CDR3 length is 17 residues. CDR3 region: CASSPFGGGRETGELFF. CDR3 DNA: TGTGCCAGCAGCCCCTTCGGGGGGGGCCGGGAAACCGGGGAGCTGTTTTTT.

The genes are TRBV5-4 and TRBJ2-2; perhaps TRBD2 as D (6 bases). CDR3 size: 15 residues. V gave up 1 base and J gave up 4 bases, with 11 bases separating them. Germline loops: CDR1 SGHNT, CDR2 YYREEE (reference sequence). CDR3 protein: CASSLNGRGTGELFF. The CDR3 DNA is TGTGCCAGCAGCTTGAACGGGAGAGGCACCGGGGAGCTGTTTTTT.

The CDR3 nucleotides read TGTGCCAGCAGCTTGGGGGGACAGGGGGAAAAACTGTTTTTT. Residues: CASSLGGQGEKLFF. The rearrangement links TRBV7-2 to TRBJ1-4, with 10 bases that match TRBD1. The junction had 3 bases not matched to a gene; V was cut back by 3 bases and J by 8 bases. This CDR3 spans 14 amino acids. Germline assignment: CDR1 SGHTA and CDR2 FQGNSA.

J is TRBJ2-1 and V is TRBV11-3; TRBD2 matches at 9 bases. Germline lookup yields CDR1 SGHNT and CDR2 YENEEA. With V trimmed by 2 bases and J by 6 bases, 8 bases remained unmatched. The CDR3 runs to 16 residues. The CDR3 DNA follows: TGTGCCAGCAGCTTAATCGAGCTAGCGGGAAGCAATGAGCAGTTCTTC. Translation: CASSLIELAGSNEQFF.

The chain links TRBV4-3 to TRBJ1-6; the match to TRBD1 covers 8 bases. This CDR3 has 17 residues. Germline CDR1 is LGHNA and CDR2 is YSLEER. V gave up 0 bases and J gave up 8 bases; unmatched junction bases: 9. The CDR3 DNA sequence: TGCGCCAGCAGCCAAGATCCCCCACGGACAGGGTATTCACCCCTCCACTTT. Protein: CASSQDPPRTGYSPLHF.

The chain links TRBV6-2 or TRBV6-3 to TRBJ2-1, with TRBD2 identical over 8 bases. Trimming took 2 bases from V and 5 from J; bases not matched to a gene: 17. Per the germline V gene, CDR1 is MNHEY and CDR2 is SVGEGT. The CDR3 contains 19 residues. CDR3 protein: CASSYGVRRAGVLHNEQFF. CDR3 bases: TGTGCCAGCAGTTACGGGGTCCGGAGAGCGGGAGTTCTTCACAATGAGCAGTTCTTC.

The gene calls are TRBV14 and TRBJ2-5, with 14 bases fitting TRBD2. Germline CDR1 and CDR2: SGHDN and FVKESK. Trimming at V came to 3 bases and at J to 4 bases, leaving 7 bases not matched to a gene. This CDR3 has 17 residues. The CDR3: CASSQGRLAGGRETQYF. DNA for the CDR3: TGTGCCAGCAGCCAGGGTCGACTAGCGGGAGGGAGAGAGACCCAGTACTTC.